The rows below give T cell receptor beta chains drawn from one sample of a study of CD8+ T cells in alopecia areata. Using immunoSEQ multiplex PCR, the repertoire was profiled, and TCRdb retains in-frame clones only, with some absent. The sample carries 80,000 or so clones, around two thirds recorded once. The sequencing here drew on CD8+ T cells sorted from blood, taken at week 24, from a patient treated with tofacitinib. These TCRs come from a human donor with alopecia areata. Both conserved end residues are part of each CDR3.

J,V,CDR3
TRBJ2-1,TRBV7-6,CASSLGGRNKQFF
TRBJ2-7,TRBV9,CASSAGWTGAYEQYF
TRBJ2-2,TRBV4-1,CASSPLYTGELFF
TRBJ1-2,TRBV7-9,CASSRSPGASSYGYTF
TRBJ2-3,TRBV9,CASSAEDASTDTQYF
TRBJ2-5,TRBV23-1,CAIRWGPSLLYQETQYF
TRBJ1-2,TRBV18,CASSLTDRGIPNYGYTF
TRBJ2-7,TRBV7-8,CASSLERSSYEQYF
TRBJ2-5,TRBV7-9,CASSPRDKSQETQYF
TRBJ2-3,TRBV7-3,CASSLTGIRTDTQYF
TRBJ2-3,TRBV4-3,CASSQDSGTRGTDTQYF
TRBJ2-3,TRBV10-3,CAITPGLPGDTQYF
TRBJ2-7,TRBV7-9,CASSFGSSYEQYF
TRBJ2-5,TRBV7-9,CASTPGGLQETQYF
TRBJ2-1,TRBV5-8,CASSLRGGNSYNEQFF
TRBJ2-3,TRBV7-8,CASSLDVGSTDTQYF
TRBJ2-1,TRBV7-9,CASSSTSGRADYNEQFF
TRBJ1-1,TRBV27,CASSLSTGGYTEAFF
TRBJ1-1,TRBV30,CAWSIFGDTEAFF
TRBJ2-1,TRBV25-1,CASSPLTNYNEQFF
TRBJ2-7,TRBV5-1,CASSYQGALEEQYF
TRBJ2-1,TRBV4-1,CASSQDWGQGGGEQFF